This record concerns one T cell receptor beta chain sequence. Its specificity is not known. The germline V gene has CDR1 SGHTA and CDR2 FQGNSA. The CDR3 sequence is 11 residues long. The V segment lost 7 bases and the J segment 9 bases; nucleotides outside the gene matches: 3. This record belongs to a study of beta chain features in type 1 diabetes. In the study overall: Across every sample, around 100,000,000 sorted cells were examined in total.

Study results and caveats: Patients and controls would share equally any PCR tilt toward shorter templates. All four CD4+ subsets from Type 1 diabetes patients carried moderately but significantly shorter TCRB CDR3s. Whether HLA type affects TCRB rearrangement stayed undetermined in the present work.

The entirety of the isolated RNA underwent reverse transcription, so expressed TCRB transcripts were sequenced. Some clones are missing from TCRdb's copy, which holds only in-frame ones; the method was immunoSEQ multiplex PCR. The sample consists of about 150,000 clones, 7.5% to 8.5% of them appearing once. The sample comprised central memory CD4+ T cells from blood. The clonotype comes from a man younger than 35 with type 1 diabetes. The chain combines TRBV7-2 with TRBJ2-1; 7 bases fit TRBD2. The CDR3 DNA reads TGTGCCAGCACCACGGGGGGTGAGCAGTTCTTC. It is translated as CASTTGGEQFF.